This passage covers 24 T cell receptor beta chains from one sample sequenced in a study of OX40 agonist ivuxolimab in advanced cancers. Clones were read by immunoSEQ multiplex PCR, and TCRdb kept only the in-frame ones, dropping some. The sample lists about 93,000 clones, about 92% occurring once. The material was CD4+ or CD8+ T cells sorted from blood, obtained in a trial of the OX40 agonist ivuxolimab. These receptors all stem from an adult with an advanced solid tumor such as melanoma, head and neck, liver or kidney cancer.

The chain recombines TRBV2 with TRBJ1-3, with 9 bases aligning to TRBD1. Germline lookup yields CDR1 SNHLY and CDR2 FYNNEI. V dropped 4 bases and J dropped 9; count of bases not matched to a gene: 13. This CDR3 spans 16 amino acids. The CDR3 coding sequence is TGTGCCAGCAGTGCTGTTTATCCGGGACAGGGCACCACCATATATTTT. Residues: CASSAVYPGQGTTIYF.

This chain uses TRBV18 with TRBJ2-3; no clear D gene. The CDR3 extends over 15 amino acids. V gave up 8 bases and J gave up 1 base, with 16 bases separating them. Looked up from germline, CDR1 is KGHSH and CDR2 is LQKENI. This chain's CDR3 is CASAPSSAGTDTQYF. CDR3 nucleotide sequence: TGTGCCAGCGCCCCGTCGTCTGCGGGCACAGATACGCAGTATTTT.

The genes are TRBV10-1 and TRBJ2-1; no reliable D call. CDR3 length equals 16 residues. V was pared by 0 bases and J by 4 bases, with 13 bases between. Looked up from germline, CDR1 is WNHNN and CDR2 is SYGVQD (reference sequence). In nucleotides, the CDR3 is TGCGCCAGCAGTGAGTCGCTAGGCAAGGGTTACAATGAGCAGTTCTTC. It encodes CASSESLGKGYNEQFF.

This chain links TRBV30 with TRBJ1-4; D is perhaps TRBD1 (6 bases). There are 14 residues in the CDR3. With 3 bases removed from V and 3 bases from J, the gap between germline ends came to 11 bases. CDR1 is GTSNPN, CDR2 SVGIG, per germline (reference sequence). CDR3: CAWSRGAANEKLFF. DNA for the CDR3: TGTGCCTGGAGCAGGGGAGCAGCTAATGAAAAACTGTTTTTT.

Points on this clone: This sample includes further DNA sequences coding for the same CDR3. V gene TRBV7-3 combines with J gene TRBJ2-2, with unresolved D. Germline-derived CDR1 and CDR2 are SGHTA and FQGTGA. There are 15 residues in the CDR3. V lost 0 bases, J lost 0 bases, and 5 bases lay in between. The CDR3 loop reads CASSLTSANTGELFF. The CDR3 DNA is TGTGCCAGCAGCTTAACTTCAGCGAACACCGGGGAGCTGTTTTTT.

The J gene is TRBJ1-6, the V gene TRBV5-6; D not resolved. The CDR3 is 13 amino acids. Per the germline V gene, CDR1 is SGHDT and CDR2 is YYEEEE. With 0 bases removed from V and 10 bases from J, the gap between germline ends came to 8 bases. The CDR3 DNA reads TGTGCCAGCAGCTTGGGGGTGGGCTCACCCCTCCACTTT. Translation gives CASSLGVGSPLHF.

CDR3 in DNA: TGTGCCAGCAGCCCGACGGGGGACGTAGGCTATGGCTACACCTTC. It translates to CASSPTGDVGYGYTF. The chain is built from TRBV5-4 and TRBJ1-2, with D perhaps matching TRBD1 (5 bases). Trimming stripped 4 bases from V and 4 bases from J, with 17 bases between. This CDR3 region has 15 residues. CDR1 is SGHNT, CDR2 YYREEE, per germline (reference sequence). Looking up the rest from reference TRBV5-4 and TRBJ1-2 gives the full variable domain: ETGVTQSPTHLIKTRGQQVTLRCSSQSGHNTVSWYQQALGQGPQFIFQYYREEENGRGNFPPRFSGLQFPNYSSELNVNALELDDSALYLCASSPTGDVGYGYTFGSGTRLTVV.

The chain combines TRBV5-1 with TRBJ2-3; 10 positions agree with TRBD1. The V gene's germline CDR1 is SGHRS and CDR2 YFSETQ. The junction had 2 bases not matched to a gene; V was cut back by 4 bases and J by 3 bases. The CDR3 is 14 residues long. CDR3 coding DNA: TGCGCCAGCAGCGGGGGACAGGGGACAGATACGCAGTATTTT. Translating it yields CASSGGQGTDTQYF.

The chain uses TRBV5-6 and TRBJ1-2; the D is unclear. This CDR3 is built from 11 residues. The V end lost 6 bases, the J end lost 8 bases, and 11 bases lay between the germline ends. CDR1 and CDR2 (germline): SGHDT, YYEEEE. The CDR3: CASNDPSGYTF. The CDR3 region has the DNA TGTGCCAGCAACGATCCGTCGGGCTACACCTTC.

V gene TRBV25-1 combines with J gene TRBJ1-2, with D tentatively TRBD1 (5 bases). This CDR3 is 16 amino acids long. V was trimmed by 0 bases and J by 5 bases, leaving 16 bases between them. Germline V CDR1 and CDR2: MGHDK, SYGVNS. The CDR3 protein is CASSEYKGTSLYGYTF. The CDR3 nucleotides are TGTGCCAGCAGTGAATATAAGGGGACCTCCTTGTATGGCTACACCTTC.

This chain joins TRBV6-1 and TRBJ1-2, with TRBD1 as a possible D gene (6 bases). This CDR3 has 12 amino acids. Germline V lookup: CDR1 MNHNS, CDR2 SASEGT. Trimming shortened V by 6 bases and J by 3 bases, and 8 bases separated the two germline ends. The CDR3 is CASRDSYYGYTF. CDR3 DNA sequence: TGTGCCAGCAGGGACAGCTACTATGGCTACACCTTC.

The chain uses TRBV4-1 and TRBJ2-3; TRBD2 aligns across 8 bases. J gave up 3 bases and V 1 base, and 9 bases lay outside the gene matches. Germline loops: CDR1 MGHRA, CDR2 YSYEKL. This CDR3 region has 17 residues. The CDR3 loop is CASSQVYAGGGTDTQYF. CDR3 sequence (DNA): TGCGCCAGCAGCCAAGTGTACGCGGGGGGAGGGACAGATACGCAGTATTTT.

CDR3 sequence reads: CATSRDPVGQGAYEQYF. Here the CDR3 DNA reads TGTGCCACCAGCAGAGATCCCGTTGGCCAGGGGGCCTACGAGCAGTACTTC. V is TRBV15 and J is TRBJ2-7; 7 bases line up with TRBD1. The germline V gene encodes CDR1 LNHNV and CDR2 YYDKDF (reference sequence). The length of the CDR3 is 17 residues. V lost 0 bases and J lost 2; bases outside the gene matches: 10.

Written as DNA, the CDR3 is TGTGCCACCAGCAGAGGACAGGGGTACGATGGCTACACCTTC. This codes for CATSRGQGYDGYTF. The V and J genes are TRBV15 and TRBJ1-2; 8 nucleotides line up with TRBD1. The CDR3 has 14 residues. The germline gives CDR1 LNHNV, CDR2 YYDKDF (reference sequence). The junction had 4 bases not matched to a gene; V was cut back by 1 base and J by 6 bases.

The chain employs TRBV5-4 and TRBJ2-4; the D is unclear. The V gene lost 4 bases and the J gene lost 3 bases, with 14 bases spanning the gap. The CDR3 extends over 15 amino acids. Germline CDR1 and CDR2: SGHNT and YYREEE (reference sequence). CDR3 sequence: CASSPTGNYKNIQYF. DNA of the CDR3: TGTGCCAGCAGCCCAACTGGAAACTACAAAAACATTCAGTACTTC. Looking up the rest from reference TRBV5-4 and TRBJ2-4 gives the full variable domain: ETGVTQSPTHLIKTRGQQVTLRCSSQSGHNTVSWYQQALGQGPQFIFQYYREEENGRGNFPPRFSGLQFPNYSSELNVNALELDDSALYLCASSPTGNYKNIQYFGAGTRLSVL.

CDR3 coding DNA: TGTGCCAGCAGCCAGGGACTAACCTCCTACGAGCAGTACTTC. Encoded protein: CASSQGLTSYEQYF. The chain is built from TRBV6-5 and TRBJ2-7; 7 positions agree with TRBD2. In germline, CDR1 is MNHEY, CDR2 SVGAGI. Unmatched junction bases numbered 5, after V lost 6 bases and J lost 0 bases. The length of the CDR3 is 14 residues.

The CDR3 loop is CAWYAWDNYGYTF. CDR3 nucleotide sequence: TGTGCCTGGTATGCTTGGGACAACTATGGCTACACCTTC. This chain joins TRBV30 and TRBJ1-2; tentatively, D is TRBD1 (5 bases). The CDR3 extends over 13 amino acids. Germline V lookup: CDR1 GTSNPN, CDR2 SVGIG (reference sequence). V was cut by 5 bases and J by 2 bases, with 12 bases left in between.

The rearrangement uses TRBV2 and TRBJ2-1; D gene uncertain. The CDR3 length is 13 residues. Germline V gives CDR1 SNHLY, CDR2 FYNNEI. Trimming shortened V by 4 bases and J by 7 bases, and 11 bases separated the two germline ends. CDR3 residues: CASSVSIRNEQFF. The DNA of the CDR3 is TGTGCCAGCAGTGTCTCCATCAGGAATGAGCAGTTCTTC.

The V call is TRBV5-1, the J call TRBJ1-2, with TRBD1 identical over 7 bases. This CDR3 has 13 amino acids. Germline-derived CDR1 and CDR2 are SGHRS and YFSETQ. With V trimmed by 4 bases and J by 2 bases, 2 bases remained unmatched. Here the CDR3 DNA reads TGCGCCAGCAGCGCACAGGGGAACTATGGCTACACCTTC. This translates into CASSAQGNYGYTF.

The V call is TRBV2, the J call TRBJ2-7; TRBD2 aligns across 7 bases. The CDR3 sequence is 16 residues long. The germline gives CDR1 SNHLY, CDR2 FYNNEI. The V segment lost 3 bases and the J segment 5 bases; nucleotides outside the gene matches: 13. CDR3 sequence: CASSDGASGPRDEQYF. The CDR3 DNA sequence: TGTGCCAGCAGTGACGGGGCTAGCGGTCCCCGGGACGAGCAGTACTTC.

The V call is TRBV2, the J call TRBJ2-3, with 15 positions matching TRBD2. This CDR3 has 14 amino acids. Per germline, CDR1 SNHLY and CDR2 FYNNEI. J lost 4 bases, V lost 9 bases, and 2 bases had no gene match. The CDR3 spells CASRTSGGADTQYF. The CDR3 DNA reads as TGTGCCAGTCGGACTAGCGGGGGGGCAGATACGCAGTATTTT.

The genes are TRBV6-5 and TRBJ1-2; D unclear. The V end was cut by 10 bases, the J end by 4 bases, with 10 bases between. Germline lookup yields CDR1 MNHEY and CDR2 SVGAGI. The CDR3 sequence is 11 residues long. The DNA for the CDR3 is TGTGCCATCACAGCCGCCTATGGCTACACCTTC. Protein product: CAITAAYGYTF.

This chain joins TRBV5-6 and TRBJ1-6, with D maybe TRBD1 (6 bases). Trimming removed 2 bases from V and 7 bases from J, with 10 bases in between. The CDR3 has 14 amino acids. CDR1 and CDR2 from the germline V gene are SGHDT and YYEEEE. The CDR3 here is CASSFWTENSPLHF. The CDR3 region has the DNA TGTGCCAGCAGCTTCTGGACAGAGAATTCACCCCTCCACTTT.

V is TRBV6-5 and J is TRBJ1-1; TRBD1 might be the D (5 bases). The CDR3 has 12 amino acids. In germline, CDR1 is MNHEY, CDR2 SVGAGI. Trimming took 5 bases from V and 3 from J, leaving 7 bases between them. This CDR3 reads CASSDSDTEAFF. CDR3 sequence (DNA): TGTGCCAGCAGTGACAGCGACACTGAAGCTTTCTTT.